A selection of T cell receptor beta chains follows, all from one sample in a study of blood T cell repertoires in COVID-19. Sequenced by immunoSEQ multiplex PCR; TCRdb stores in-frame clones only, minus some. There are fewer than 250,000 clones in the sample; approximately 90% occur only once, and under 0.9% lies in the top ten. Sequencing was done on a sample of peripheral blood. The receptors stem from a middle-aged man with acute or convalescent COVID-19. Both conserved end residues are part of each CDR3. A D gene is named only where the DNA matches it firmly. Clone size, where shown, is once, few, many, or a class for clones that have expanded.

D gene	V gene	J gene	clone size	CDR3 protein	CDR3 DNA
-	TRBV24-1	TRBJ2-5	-	CATSDLPGQRGSETQYF	TGTGCCACCAGTGATTTACCGGGACAAAGAGGGTCAGAGACCCAGTACTTC
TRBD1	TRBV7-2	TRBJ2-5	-	CASSLGGQVSWETQYF	TGTGCCAGCAGCTTAGGGGGACAGGTTTCTTGGGAGACCCAGTACTTC
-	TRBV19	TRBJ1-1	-	CASSIMAGGNTEAFF	TGTGCCAGTAGTATAATGGCCGGGGGGAACACTGAAGCTTTCTTT
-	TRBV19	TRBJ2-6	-	CASSDRGRANVLTF	TGTGCCAGTAGCGACAGAGGCCGGGCCAACGTCCTGACTTTC
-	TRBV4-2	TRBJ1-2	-	CASSPGEVGYGYTF	TGTGCCAGCAGCCCCGGGGAGGTAGGATATGGCTACACCTTC
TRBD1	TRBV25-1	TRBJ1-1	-	CASRDRGGNTEAFF	TGTGCCAGCAGAGACAGGGGAGGGAACACTGAAGCTTTCTTT
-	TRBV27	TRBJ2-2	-	CASSLSPGLPTGELFF	TGTGCCAGCAGTTTATCCCCCGGGTTGCCCACCGGGGAGCTGTTTTTT
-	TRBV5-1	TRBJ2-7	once	CASSLDIYEQYF	TGCGCCAGCAGCCTGGACATCTACGAGCAGTACTTC
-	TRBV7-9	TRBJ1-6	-	CASSRGPFEALHF	TGTGCCAGCAGCAGAGGTCCATTTGAGGCCCTCCACTTT
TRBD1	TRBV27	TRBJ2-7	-	CASSSTPGGSYEQYF	TGTGCCAGCAGCTCGACTCCAGGGGGCTCCTACGAGCAGTACTTC
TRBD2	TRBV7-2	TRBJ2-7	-	CASSLASGRANEQYF	TGTGCCAGCAGCTTAGCGAGCGGGAGGGCCAACGAGCAGTACTTC
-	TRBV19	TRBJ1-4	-	CASSTRQGANEKLFF	TGTGCCAGTAGTACCCGACAAGGGGCTAATGAAAAACTGTTTTTT
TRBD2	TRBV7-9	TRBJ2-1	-	CASGRVNEQFF	TGTGCCAGCGGGAGGGTCAATGAGCAGTTCTTC
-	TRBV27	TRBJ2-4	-	CASSYGLLGTLAKNIQYF	TGTGCCAGCAGCTACGGACTTTTGGGCACCCTAGCCAAAAACATTCAGTACTTC
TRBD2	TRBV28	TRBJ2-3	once	CASSLLAGGTTDTQYF	TGTGCCAGCAGTCTACTAGCGGGAGGGACGACAGATACGCAGTATTTT
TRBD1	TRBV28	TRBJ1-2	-	CASSFRQGSRYGYTF	TGTGCCAGCAGTTTCCGACAGGGGAGTCGCTATGGCTACACCTTC
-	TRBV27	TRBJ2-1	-	CASSTRAVNEQFF	TGTGCCAGCTCGACTAGAGCTGTCAATGAGCAGTTCTTC
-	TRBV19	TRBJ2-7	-	CASSPGLSPSYEQYF	TGTGCCAGTAGCCCGGGTCTATCCCCTAGCTACGAGCAGTACTTC
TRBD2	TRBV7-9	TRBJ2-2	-	CASSRPGLAGPSYTGELFF	TGTGCCAGCAGCCGGCCGGGACTAGCGGGTCCGTCTTACACCGGGGAGCTGTTTTTT
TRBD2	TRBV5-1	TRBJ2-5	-	CATAPTSGSQETQYF	TGCGCCACCGCTCCGACTAGCGGGTCTCAAGAGACCCAGTACTTC
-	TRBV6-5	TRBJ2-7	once	CASSPGVASYEQYF	TGTGCCAGCAGCCCCGGGGTCGCCTCCTACGAGCAGTACTTC
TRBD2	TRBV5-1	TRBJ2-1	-	CASSSLAGLLGDEQFF	TGCGCCAGCAGCTCATTAGCGGGCCTTTTGGGCGATGAGCAGTTCTTC
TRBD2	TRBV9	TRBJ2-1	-	CASSVGDSGYNEQFF	TGTGCCAGCAGCGTAGGTGATAGCGGGTACAATGAGCAGTTCTTC
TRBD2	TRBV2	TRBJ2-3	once	CASSVYGGGTDTQYF	TGTGCCAGCAGTGTGTATGGGGGGGGTACAGATACGCAGTATTTT
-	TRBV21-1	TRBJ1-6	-	CASNPTNIVSPLHF	TGTGCCAGCAACCCGACAAACATAGTTTCACCCCTCCACTTT
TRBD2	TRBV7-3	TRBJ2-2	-	CASSMVGEGDTGELFF	TGTGCCAGCAGCATGGTGGGGGAGGGCGACACCGGGGAGCTGTTTTTT
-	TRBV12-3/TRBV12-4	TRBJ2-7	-	CASSLRGGGEQYF	TGTGCCAGCAGTTTACGCGGGGGCGGCGAGCAGTACTTC
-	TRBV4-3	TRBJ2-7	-	CASSQVGESYEQYF	TGCGCCAGCAGCCAAGTTGGGGAGTCCTACGAGCAGTACTTC
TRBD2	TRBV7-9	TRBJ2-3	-	CASSHLSGGRTDTQYF	TGTGCCAGCAGTCACCTTAGCGGGGGCCGCACAGATACGCAGTATTTT
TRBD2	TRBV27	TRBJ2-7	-	CASSLTSGMWEQYF	TGTGCCAGCAGTTTGACTAGCGGTATGTGGGAGCAGTACTTC
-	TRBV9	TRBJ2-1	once	CASSVRVYSYNEQFF	TGTGCCAGCAGCGTAAGAGTTTACTCCTACAATGAGCAGTTCTTC
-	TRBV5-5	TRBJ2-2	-	CASSPTGTGELFF	TGTGCCAGCAGCCCGACAGGCACCGGGGAGCTGTTTTTT
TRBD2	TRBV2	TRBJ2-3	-	CASTKGLAGTDTQYF	TGTGCCAGCACCAAGGGACTAGCGGGCACAGATACGCAGTATTTT
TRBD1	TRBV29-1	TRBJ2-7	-	CSVGETGGSYEQYF	TGCAGCGTTGGTGAGACAGGGGGTTCCTACGAGCAGTACTTC
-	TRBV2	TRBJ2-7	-	CASNDGRYYEQYF	TGTGCCAGCAATGACGGCAGGTACTACGAGCAGTACTTC
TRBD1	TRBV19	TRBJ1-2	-	CASSMGDRGRGNYGYTF	TGTGCCAGTAGTATGGGGGACAGGGGGCGCGGGAACTATGGCTACACCTTC
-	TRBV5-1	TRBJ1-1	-	CASSFSLRGTEAFF	TGCGCCAGCAGCTTTAGCCTCCGAGGGACTGAAGCTTTCTTT
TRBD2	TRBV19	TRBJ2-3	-	CASSSSGSFTDTQYF	TGTGCCAGTAGTAGCAGCGGGAGCTTCACAGATACGCAGTATTTT
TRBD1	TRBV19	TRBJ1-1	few	CASSTGQPTEAFF	TGTGCCAGTAGTACGGGACAGCCGACTGAAGCTTTCTTT
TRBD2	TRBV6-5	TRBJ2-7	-	CASSPPSGPYEQYF	TGTGCCAGCAGTCCCCCTAGCGGGCCCTACGAGCAGTACTTC
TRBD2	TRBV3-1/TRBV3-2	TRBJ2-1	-	CASSQDGLARGSNEQFF	TGTGCCAGCAGCCAAGACGGACTAGCGCGAGGAAGCAATGAGCAGTTCTTC
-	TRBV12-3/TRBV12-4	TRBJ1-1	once	CASSPRRNTEAFF	TGTGCCAGCAGTCCCCGCAGGAACACTGAAGCTTTCTTT
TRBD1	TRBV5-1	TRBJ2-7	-	CASSLGDRDPYEQYF	TGCGCCAGCAGCTTGGGGGACAGGGATCCCTACGAGCAGTACTTC
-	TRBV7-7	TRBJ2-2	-	CASSLATANTGELFF	TGTGCCAGCAGCTTAGCGACAGCCAACACCGGGGAGCTGTTTTTT
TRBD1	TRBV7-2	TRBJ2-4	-	CASSPRTGGKNIQYF	TGTGCCAGCAGCCCGCGGACAGGAGGAAAAAACATTCAGTACTTC
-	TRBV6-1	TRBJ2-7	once	CASSEAAGILYEQYF	TGTGCCAGCAGTGAAGCTGCGGGGATCCTCTACGAGCAGTACTTC
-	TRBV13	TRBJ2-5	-	CASSLRTEQETQYF	TGTGCCAGCAGCCTTCGGACAGAACAAGAGACCCAGTACTTC
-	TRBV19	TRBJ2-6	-	CASSMEGALVGGANVLTF	TGTGCCAGTAGTATGGAGGGGGCCCTGGTTGGAGGGGCCAACGTCCTGACTTTC
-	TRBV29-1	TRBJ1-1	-	CSVSGGMNTEAFF	TGCAGCGTCTCGGGGGGGATGAACACTGAAGCTTTCTTT
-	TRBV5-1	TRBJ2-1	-	CASSYGSGNEQFF	TGCGCCAGCAGCTACGGAAGCGGCAATGAGCAGTTCTTC
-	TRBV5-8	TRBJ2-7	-	CASSLAAGVEQYF	TGTGCCAGCAGCTTGGCCGCCGGGGTGGAGCAGTACTTC
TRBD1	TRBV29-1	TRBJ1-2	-	CSAGEQGEGYTF	TGCAGCGCCGGGGAGCAGGGGGAGGGCTACACCTTC
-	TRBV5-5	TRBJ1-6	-	CASSGGTKSSYNSPLHF	TGTGCCAGCAGCGGGGGGACCAAGAGCTCCTATAATTCACCCCTCCACTTT
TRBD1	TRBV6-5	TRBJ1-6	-	CASRATGDSPLHF	TGTGCCAGCAGGGCGACAGGGGATTCACCCCTCCACTTT
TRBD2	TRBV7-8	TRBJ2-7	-	CASSSGLAGIYEQYF	TGTGCCAGCAGCTCTGGACTAGCGGGGATCTACGAGCAGTACTTC